Shown below are 10 T cell receptor beta chains from a single sample sequenced in a study of blood T cell repertoires in COVID-19. Sequenced by immunoSEQ multiplex PCR; TCRdb stores in-frame clones only, minus some. The repertoire consists of approximately 300,000 clones, with just under 90% occurring once and the leading ten covering less than 9.5%. The sample was PBMCs or T cells enriched from blood (not recorded which). Receptors originate from a woman in her 30s who had recovered from COVID-19.

CDR3 sequence: CASPTGTSTEAFF. The CDR3 DNA follows: TGTGCCAGCCCAACAGGGACTAGTACTGAAGCTTTCTTT. V is TRBV6-5 and J is TRBJ1-1; maybe TRBD1 (6 bases). V lost 8 bases and J 5 bases, leaving 15 bases between the germline ends. The CDR3 is 13 residues long. Germline CDR1 reads MNHEY; CDR2 reads SVGAGI.

The V gene is TRBV7-2, the J gene TRBJ2-1, with D perhaps matching TRBD2 (6 bases). Germline assignment: CDR1 SGHTA and CDR2 FQGNSA. The CDR3 loop spans 15 amino acids. Deletions cut 5 bases from V and 1 base from J, with 12 bases between. As DNA, the CDR3 is TGTGCCAGCAGCATTACACGGGGGTCCTACAATGAGCAGTTCTTC. Residues: CASSITRGSYNEQFF.

The chain couples TRBV7-9 to TRBJ2-7, with 14 bases fitting TRBD2. CDR3 length: 17 residues. Germline values: CDR1 SEHNR, CDR2 FQNEAQ (reference sequence). The V segment lost 1 base and the J segment 3 bases; nucleotides outside the gene matches: 5. CDR3 amino acids: CASSLGTSGRNLYEQYF. As DNA, the CDR3 is TGTGCCAGCAGCTTAGGGACTAGCGGGAGGAACCTCTACGAGCAGTACTTC.

V and J are TRBV3-1 (or the pseudogene TRBV3-2) and TRBJ1-1; D gene unclear. The CDR3 spans 13 residues. Trimming cost V 0 bases and J 5 bases, with 7 bases left between them. The germline CDR1 and CDR2 sequences are LGHDT and YNNKEL (reference sequence). CDR3 sequence (DNA): TGTGCCAGCAGCCAAGAAAGAGAGACTGAAGCTTTCTTT. Its translation: CASSQERETEAFF.

The rearrangement joins TRBV4-2 to TRBJ1-4; TRBD1 matches 9 bases. The ends lost 3 bases at V and 2 bases at J; junction bases unmatched: 1. Germline CDR1 is LGHNA and CDR2 is YNFKEQ. This CDR3 contains 15 residues. CDR3 bases: TGTGCCAGCAGCCACGGGACAGGGACTAATGAAAAACTGTTTTTT. Its protein is CASSHGTGTNEKLFF.

J is TRBJ1-4 and V is TRBV15; 8 bases are a match to TRBD1. The V gene's germline CDR1 is LNHNV and CDR2 YYDKDF (reference sequence). This CDR3 is built from 13 residues. Trimming at V came to 10 bases and at J to 5 bases, leaving 6 bases not matched to a gene. The CDR3 DNA follows: TGTGCCAGCGAGGGACAGGAAAATGAAAAACTGTTTTTT. This encodes CASEGQENEKLFF.

This chain connects TRBV27 to TRBJ1-2; 8 nucleotides match TRBD1. The germline gives CDR1 MNHEY, CDR2 SMNVEV (reference sequence). The J segment lost 6 bases and the V segment lost 5 bases, leaving 11 bases of the junction unmatched. This CDR3 comprises 15 residues. This CDR3 is CASSPQTGGRDGYTF. For the CDR3, the DNA is TGTGCCAGCAGTCCCCAAACAGGGGGTAGGGATGGCTACACCTTC.

A word on this clone: The identical CDR3 is also encoded by other nucleotide sequences in the sample. The rearrangement links TRBV5-1 to TRBJ1-2, with D perhaps TRBD1 (6 bases). CDR3 length equals 13 residues. Germline assignment: CDR1 SGHRS and CDR2 YFSETQ. The V end was cut by 0 bases, the J end by 8 bases, with 11 bases between. Written as DNA, the CDR3 is TGCGCCAGCAGCTTGGGCCAGGGGAAAGGCTACACCTTC. It yields the protein CASSLGQGKGYTF.

V is TRBV20-1 and J is TRBJ2-3; possibly TRBD1 for D (5 bases). V dropped 3 bases and J dropped 2 bases, with 15 bases sitting between them. Germline V CDR1 and CDR2: DFQATT, SNEGSKA (reference sequence). This CDR3 is 15 amino acids long. Here the CDR3 reads CSASSQTDYTDTQYF. The CDR3 DNA sequence: TGCAGTGCTAGTTCACAGACAGATTACACAGATACGCAGTATTTT.

The rearrangement links TRBV5-1 to TRBJ1-3; a weak D match, TRBD1 (5 bases). The CDR3 covers 13 residues. Trimming cost V 4 bases and J 2 bases, with 7 bases left between them. Germline lookup yields CDR1 SGHRS and CDR2 YFSETQ. The CDR3 protein is CASSAGTGNTIYF. CDR3 bases: TGCGCCAGCAGCGCAGGGACTGGAAACACCATATATTTT.